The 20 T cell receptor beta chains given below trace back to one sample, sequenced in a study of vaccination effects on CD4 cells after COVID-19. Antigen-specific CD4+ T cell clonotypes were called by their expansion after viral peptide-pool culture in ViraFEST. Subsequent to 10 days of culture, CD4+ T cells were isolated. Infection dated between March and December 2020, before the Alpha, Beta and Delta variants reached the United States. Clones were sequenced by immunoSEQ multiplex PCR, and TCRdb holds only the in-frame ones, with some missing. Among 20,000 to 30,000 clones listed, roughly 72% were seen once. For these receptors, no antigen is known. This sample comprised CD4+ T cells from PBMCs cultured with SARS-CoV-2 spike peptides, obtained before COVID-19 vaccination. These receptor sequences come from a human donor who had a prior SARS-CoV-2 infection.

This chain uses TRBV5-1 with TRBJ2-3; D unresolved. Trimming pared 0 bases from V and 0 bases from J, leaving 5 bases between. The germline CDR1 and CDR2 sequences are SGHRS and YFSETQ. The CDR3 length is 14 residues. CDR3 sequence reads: CASSLGHSTDTQYF. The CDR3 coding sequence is TGCGCCAGCAGCTTGGGCCACAGCACAGATACGCAGTATTTT.

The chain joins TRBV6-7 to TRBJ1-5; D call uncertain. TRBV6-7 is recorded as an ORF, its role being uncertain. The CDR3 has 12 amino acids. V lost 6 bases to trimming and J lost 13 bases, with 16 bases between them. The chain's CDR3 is CASRRTSLTQHF. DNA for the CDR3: TGTGCCAGCAGGCGGACCAGCCTAACGCAGCATTTT.

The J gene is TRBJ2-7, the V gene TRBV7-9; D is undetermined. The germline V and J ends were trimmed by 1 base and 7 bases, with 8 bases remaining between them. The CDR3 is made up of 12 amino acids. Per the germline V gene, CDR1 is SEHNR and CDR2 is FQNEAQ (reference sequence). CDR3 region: CASSLDLLEQYF. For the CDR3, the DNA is TGTGCCAGCAGCTTAGATCTTTTGGAGCAGTACTTC.

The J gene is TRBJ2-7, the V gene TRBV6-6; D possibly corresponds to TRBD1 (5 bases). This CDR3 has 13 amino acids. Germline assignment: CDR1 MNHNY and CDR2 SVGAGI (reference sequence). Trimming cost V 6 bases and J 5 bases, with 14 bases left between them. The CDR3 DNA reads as TGTGCCAGCAGGGTGACAGTTTCGGACGAGCAGTACTTC. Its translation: CASRVTVSDEQYF.

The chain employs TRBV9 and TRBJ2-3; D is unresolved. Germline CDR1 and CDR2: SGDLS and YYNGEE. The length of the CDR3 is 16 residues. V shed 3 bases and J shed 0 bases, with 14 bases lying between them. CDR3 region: CASSASGQASTDTQYF. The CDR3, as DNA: TGTGCCAGCAGCGCCAGTGGGCAAGCTAGCACAGATACGCAGTATTTT.

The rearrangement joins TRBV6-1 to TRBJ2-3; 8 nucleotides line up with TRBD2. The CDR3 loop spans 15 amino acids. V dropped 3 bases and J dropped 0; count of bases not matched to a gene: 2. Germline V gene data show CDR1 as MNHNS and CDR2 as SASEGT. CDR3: CASSDSGASTDTQYF. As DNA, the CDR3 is TGTGCCAGCAGTGATAGCGGGGCTAGCACAGATACGCAGTATTTT.

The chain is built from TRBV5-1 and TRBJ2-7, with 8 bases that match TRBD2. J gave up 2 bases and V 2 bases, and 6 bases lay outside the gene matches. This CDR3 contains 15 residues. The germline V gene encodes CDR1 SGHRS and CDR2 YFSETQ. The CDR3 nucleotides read TGCGCCAGCAGCTTTTCCGGCGGGAGGCCCTACGAGCAGTACTTC. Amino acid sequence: CASSFSGGRPYEQYF.

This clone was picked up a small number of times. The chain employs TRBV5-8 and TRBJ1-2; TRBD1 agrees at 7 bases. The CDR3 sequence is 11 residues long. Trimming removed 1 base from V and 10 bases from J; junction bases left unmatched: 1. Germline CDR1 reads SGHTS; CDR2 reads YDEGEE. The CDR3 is CASSLRGLYTF. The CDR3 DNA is TGTGCCAGCAGCTTGAGGGGGCTCTACACCTTC. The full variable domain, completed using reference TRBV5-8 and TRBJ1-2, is EAGVTQSPTHLIKTRGQQATLRCSPISGHTSVYWYQQALGLGLQFLLWYDEGEERNRGNFPPRFSGRQFPNYSSELNVNALELEDSALYLCASSLRGLYTFGSGTRLTVV.

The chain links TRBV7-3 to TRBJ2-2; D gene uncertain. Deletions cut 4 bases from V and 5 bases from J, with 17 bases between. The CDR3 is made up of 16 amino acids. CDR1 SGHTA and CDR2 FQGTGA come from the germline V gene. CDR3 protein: CASSSSPTNPTGELFF. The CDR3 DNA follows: TGTGCCAGCAGCTCATCCCCTACCAACCCAACCGGGGAGCTGTTTTTT.

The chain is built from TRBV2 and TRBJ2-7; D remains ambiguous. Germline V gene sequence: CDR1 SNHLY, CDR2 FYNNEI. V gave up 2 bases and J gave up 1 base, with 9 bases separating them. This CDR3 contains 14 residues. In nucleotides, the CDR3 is TGTGCCAGCAGTGAACGTCCACTTTCCTACGAGCAGTACTTC. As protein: CASSERPLSYEQYF.

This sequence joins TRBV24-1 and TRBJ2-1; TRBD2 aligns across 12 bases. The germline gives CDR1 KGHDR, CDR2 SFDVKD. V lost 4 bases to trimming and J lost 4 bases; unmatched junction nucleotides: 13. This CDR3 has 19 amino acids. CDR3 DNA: TGTGCCACCAGTGACTTCCTCCTTAGTGGGACTAGCGGGTACAATGAGCAGTTCTTC. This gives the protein CATSDFLLSGTSGYNEQFF.

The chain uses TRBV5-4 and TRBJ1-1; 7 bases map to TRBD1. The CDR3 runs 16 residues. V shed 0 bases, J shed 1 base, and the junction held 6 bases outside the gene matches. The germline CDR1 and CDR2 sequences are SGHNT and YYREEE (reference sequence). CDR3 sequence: CASSLDHRGGNTEAFF. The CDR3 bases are TGTGCCAGCAGCTTGGATCACAGGGGCGGGAACACTGAAGCTTTCTTT.

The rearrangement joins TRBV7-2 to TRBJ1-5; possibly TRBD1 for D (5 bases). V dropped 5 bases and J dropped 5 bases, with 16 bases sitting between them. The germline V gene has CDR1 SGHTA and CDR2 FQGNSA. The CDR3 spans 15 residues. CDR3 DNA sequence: TGTGCCAGCAGCGATGTGGGCAGGGTCCATCAGCCCCAGCATTTT. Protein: CASSDVGRVHQPQHF. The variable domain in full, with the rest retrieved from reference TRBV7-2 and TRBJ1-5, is GAGVSQSPSNKVTEKGKDVELRCDPISGHTALYWYRQSLGQGLEFLIYFQGNSAPDKSGLPSDRFSAERTGGSVSTLTIQRTQQEDSAVYLCASSDVGRVHQPQHFGDGTRLSIL.

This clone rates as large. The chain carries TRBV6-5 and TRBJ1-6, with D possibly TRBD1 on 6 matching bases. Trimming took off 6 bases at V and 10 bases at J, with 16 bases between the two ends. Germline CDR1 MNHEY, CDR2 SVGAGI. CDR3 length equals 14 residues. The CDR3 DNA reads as TGTGCCAGCAGCTGGACGCAGGGGCAATCACCCCTCCACTTT. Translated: CASSWTQGQSPLHF.

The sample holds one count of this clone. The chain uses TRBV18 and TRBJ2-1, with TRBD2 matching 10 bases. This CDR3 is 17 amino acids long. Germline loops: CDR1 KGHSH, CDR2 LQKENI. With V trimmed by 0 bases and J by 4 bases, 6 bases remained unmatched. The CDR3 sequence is CASSPPSAGGIYNEQFF. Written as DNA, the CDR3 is TGTGCCAGCTCACCACCTTCAGCGGGAGGGATTTACAATGAGCAGTTCTTC.

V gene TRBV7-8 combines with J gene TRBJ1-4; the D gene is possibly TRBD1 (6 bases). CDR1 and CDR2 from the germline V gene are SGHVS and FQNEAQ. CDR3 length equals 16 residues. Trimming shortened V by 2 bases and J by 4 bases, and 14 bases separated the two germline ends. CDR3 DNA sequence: TGTGCCAGCAGCTTAATGGGGGCGCAGGATAATGAAAAACTGTTTTTT. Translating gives CASSLMGAQDNEKLFF.

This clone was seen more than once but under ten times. The CDR3 sequence: CASSLYLARDRAYEQYF. The CDR3 DNA sequence: TGTGCCAGCAGTCTCTACCTCGCCCGGGACAGGGCCTACGAGCAGTACTTC. The rearrangement links TRBV6-6 to TRBJ2-7, with 9 positions matching TRBD1. Trimming removed 5 bases from V and 2 bases from J; junction bases left unmatched: 13. The germline V gene has CDR1 MNHNY and CDR2 SVGAGI (reference sequence). This CDR3 has 17 residues.

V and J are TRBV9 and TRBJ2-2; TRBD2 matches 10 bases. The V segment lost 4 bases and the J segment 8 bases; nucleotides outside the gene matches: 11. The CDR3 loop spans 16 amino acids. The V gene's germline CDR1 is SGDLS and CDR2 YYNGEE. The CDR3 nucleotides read TGTGCCAGCAGCTGGAGCGGGGGGGCCGGGACGGGGGAGCTGTTTTTT. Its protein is CASSWSGGAGTGELFF.

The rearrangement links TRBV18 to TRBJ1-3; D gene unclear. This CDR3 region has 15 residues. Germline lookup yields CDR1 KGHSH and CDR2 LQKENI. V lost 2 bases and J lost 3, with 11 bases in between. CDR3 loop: CASSPVPRGGNTIYF. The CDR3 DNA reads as TGTGCCAGCTCACCAGTCCCGCGCGGTGGAAACACCATATATTTT. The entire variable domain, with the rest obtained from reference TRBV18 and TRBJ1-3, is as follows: NAGVMQNPRHLVRRRGQEARLRCSPMKGHSHVYWYRQLPEEGLKFMVYLQKENIIDESGMPKERFSAEFPKEGPSILRIQQVVRGDSAAYFCASSPVPRGGNTIYFGEGSWLTVV.

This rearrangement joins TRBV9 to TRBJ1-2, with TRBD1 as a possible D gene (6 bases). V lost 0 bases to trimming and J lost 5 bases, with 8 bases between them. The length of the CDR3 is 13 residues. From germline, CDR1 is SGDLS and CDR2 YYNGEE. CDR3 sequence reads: CASSVGQAYGYTF. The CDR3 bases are TGTGCCAGCAGCGTAGGACAGGCTTATGGCTACACCTTC.